This is a list of T cell receptor beta chains from one sample in a study of control samples from healthy donors and cancer patients. Generated by immunoSEQ multiplex PCR, the TCRdb table keeps only in-frame clones and is missing some. Here the sample spans approximately 89,000 clones, about 85% being singletons. Sequenced material: blood. These receptors all stem from a woman aged 40 to 50 in good health. The CDR3 runs from the conserved cysteine through the conserved F or W. The order of the fields is J gene, D gene, clone size, V gene, CDR3 protein, CDR3 DNA. D genes are given only for firm matches. The size entry is marked missing in some rows and otherwise reads once, few, many or a size class.

>TRBJ1-6|.|.|TRBV2
CASSQQDSPLHF
TGTGCCAGCAGTCAACAGGATTCACCCCTCCACTTT
>TRBJ1-2|.|.|TRBV7-9
CASSLGEIYGYTF
TGTGCCAGCAGCTTAGGGGAAATCTATGGCTACACCTTC
>TRBJ2-5|.|.|TRBV7-2
CASSLGQVRLGAQYF
TGTGCCAGCAGCTTAGGACAGGTCCGGCTGGGGGCCCAGTACTTC
>TRBJ1-4|.|.|TRBV6-5
CASRKRTSAGKVFF
TGTGCCAGCAGAAAGAGAACATCGGCGGGTAAGGTGTTTTTT
>TRBJ1-1|.|.|TRBV7-9
CASSPSTGNTEAFF
TGTGCCAGCAGCCCCTCCACGGGCAACACTGAAGCTTTCTTT
>TRBJ2-1|TRBD2|.|TRBV7-9
CASSKTTGLVYNEQFF
TGTGCCAGCAGCAAAACGACGGGACTAGTCTACAATGAGCAGTTCTTC
>TRBJ2-7|TRBD1|.|TRBV7-9
CASSTGQGQREQYF
TGTGCCAGCAGCACGGGACAGGGGCAGAGGGAGCAGTACTTC
>TRBJ2-5|TRBD1|.|TRBV25-1
CASSREGTGKETQYF
TGTGCCAGCAGTCGCGAAGGGACAGGGAAAGAGACCCAGTACTTC
>TRBJ2-3|.|.|TRBV27
CASTAGKGTDTQYF
TGTGCCAGCACGGCGGGAAAAGGGACAGATACGCAGTATTTT
>TRBJ2-2|.|.|TRBV5-1
CASSLAWQSTGELFF
TGCGCCAGCAGCTTGGCCTGGCAGAGCACCGGGGAGCTGTTTTTT
>TRBJ1-4|TRBD1|.|TRBV11-2
CASSRQGANEKLFF
TGTGCCAGCAGCCGACAGGGAGCTAATGAAAAACTGTTTTTT
>TRBJ1-1|.|once|TRBV4-1
CASSQGTGTTEAFF
TGCGCCAGCAGCCAAGGAACAGGGACCACTGAAGCTTTCTTT
>TRBJ2-7|TRBD1|.|TRBV5-1
CASSQRQGPYEQYF
TGCGCCAGCAGCCAAAGACAGGGGCCCTACGAGCAGTACTTC
>TRBJ2-2|TRBD2|once|TRBV2
CASSDLGLAGGPVTGELFF
TGTGCCAGCAGCGATTTGGGACTAGCGGGGGGGCCGGTCACCGGGGAGCTGTTTTTT
>TRBJ1-5|.|.|TRBV19
CASSIGVSNQPQHF
TGTGCCAGTAGTATTGGGGTTAGCAATCAGCCCCAGCATTTT
>TRBJ2-3|.|.|TRBV24-1
CATSDSGTQSDTQYF
TGTGCCACCAGTGATTCCGGGACTCAGTCAGATACGCAGTATTTT
>TRBJ1-4|.|once|TRBV4-1
CASSPTPLANEKLFF
TGCGCCAGCAGCCCGACACCCCTGGCCAATGAAAAACTGTTTTTT
>TRBJ1-6|.|.|TRBV20-1
CSPHRTAALHF
TGCAGTCCCCACCGGACGGCCGCTCTCCACTTT
>TRBJ2-1|TRBD2|.|TRBV10-2
CASSITYGGAHNEQFF
TGCGCCAGCTCCATTACATACGGGGGGGCCCACAATGAGCAGTTCTTC
>TRBJ1-1|.|.|TRBV14
CASSRTRGGEAFF
TGTGCCAGCAGCCGTACCAGGGGCGGAGAAGCTTTCTTT
>TRBJ2-5|TRBD1|.|TRBV24-1
CATSDTRTGVGETQYF
TGTGCCACCAGTGATACGCGGACAGGGGTGGGAGAGACCCAGTACTTC
>TRBJ1-6|.|.|TRBV2
CASRPGQGTLHF
TGTGCCAGCAGACCGGGACAAGGTACCCTCCACTTT
>TRBJ2-3|TRBD2|.|TRBV9
CASSTTLATRGGRGTDTQYF
TGTGCCAGCAGCACCACCCTAGCCACGCGGGGGGGCCGAGGAACAGATACGCAGTATTTT
>TRBJ1-5|.|.|TRBV2
CASSERPVNQPQHF
TGTGCCAGCAGTGAAAGGCCGGTCAATCAGCCCCAGCATTTT
>TRBJ1-1|.|.|TRBV6-2/TRBV6-3
CASSYRGSPAETEAFF
TGTGCCAGCAGTTACAGGGGTTCCCCCGCGGAGACTGAAGCTTTCTTT
>TRBJ1-2|.|.|TRBV7-2
CASSSRGGSGRGGYTF
TGTGCCAGCAGCTCCCGGGGGGGGAGCGGGCGGGGAGGCTACACCTTC
>TRBJ1-2|TRBD1|once|TRBV4-1
CASSLAPGQDDYGYTF
TGCGCCAGCAGCCTCGCCCCGGGACAGGACGACTATGGCTACACCTTC
>TRBJ2-3|.|.|TRBV18
CASSPRRGRADTQYF
TGTGCCAGCTCACCACGCCGGGGGCGGGCAGATACGCAGTATTTT
>TRBJ2-7|.|once|TRBV12-5
CASGLDSRYEQYF
TGTGCTAGTGGTTTGGACAGCAGGTACGAGCAGTACTTC
>TRBJ1-1|.|.|TRBV9
CASATGLNTEAFF
TGTGCCAGCGCGACAGGCTTGAACACTGAAGCTTTCTTT
>TRBJ2-1|.|once|TRBV19
CASSIDYNEQFF
TGTGCCAGTAGTATAGACTACAATGAGCAGTTCTTC
>TRBJ2-3|.|medium-sized|TRBV14
CASSQVMAATSTDTQYF
TGTGCCAGCAGCCAAGTCATGGCAGCGACATCCACAGATACGCAGTATTTT
>TRBJ1-1|.|.|TRBV7-8
CASSSKKGRAFF
TGTGCCAGCAGCTCGAAGAAGGGGAGGGCTTTCTTT
>TRBJ2-2|.|.|TRBV7-8
CASSSAEGTNTGELFF
TGTGCCAGCAGCTCCGCGGAGGGGACGAACACCGGGGAGCTGTTTTTT
>TRBJ1-1|.|.|TRBV25-1
CASSELWGEAFF
TGTGCCAGCAGTGAACTGTGGGGTGAAGCTTTCTTT
>TRBJ1-2|.|.|TRBV5-6
CASSLRDRSFDGYTF
TGTGCCAGCAGCCTCAGGGACCGGAGTTTCGATGGCTACACCTTC
>TRBJ2-3|TRBD1|.|TRBV10-1
CASREGTAEGTDTQYF
TGCGCCAGCAGAGAGGGGACAGCTGAGGGGACAGATACGCAGTATTTT